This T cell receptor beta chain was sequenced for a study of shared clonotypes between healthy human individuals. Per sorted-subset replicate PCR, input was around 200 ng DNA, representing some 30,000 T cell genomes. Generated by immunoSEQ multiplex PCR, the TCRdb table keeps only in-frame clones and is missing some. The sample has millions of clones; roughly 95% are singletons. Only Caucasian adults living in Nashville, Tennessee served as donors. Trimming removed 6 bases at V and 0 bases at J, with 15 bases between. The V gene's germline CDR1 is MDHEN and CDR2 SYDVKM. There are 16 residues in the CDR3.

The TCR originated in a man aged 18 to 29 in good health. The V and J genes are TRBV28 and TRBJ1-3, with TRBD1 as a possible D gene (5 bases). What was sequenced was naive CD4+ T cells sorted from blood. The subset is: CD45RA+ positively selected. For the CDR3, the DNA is TGTGCCAGCAGCCCACGAGGGACCTTCTCTGGAAACACCATATATTTT. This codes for CASSPRGTFSGNTIYF.